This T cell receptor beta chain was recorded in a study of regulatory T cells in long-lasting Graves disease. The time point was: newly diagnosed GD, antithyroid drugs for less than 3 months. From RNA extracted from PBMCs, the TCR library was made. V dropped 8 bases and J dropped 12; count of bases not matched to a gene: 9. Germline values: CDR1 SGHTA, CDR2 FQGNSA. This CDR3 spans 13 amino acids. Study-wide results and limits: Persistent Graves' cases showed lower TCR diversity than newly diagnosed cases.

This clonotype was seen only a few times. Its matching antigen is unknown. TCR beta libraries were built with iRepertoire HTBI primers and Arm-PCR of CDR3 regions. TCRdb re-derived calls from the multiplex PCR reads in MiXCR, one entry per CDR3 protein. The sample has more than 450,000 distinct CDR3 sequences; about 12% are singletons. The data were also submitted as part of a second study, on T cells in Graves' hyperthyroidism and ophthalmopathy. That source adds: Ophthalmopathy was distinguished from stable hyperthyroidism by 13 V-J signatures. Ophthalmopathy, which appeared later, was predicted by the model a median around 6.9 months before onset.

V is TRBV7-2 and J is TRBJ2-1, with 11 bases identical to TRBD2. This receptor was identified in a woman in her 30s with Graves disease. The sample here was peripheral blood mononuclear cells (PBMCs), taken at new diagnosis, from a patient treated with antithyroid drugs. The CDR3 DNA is TGTGCCAGCTTGTCCGGGACTAGCGGAGCGCAGTTCTTC. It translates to CASLSGTSGAQFF.